The clone carrying this T cell receptor (beta chain) appeared many times. Its antigen remains unknown. With listed TCR primers and previously described methods, bulk TCR libraries were prepared. TCRdb called the PCR reads again in MiXCR, with one record for every CDR3 protein. The table shows over 90,000 distinct CDR3 sequences, with under 40% occurring only once. The data derive from a study of molecular identifiers for immune sequencing clone quantification. Study-wide findings and caveats: Over 99% of CMV-specific effector molecules, but under 1% of naive ones, were in clones above 20 copies.

Looked up from germline, CDR1 is SNHLY and CDR2 is FYNNEI. The CDR3 has 15 residues. V was pared by 0 bases and J by 7 bases, with 5 bases of the junction left unmatched. The chain carries TRBV2 and TRBJ2-5, with 10 bases that match TRBD1. What was sequenced was naive CD8+ T cells from blood, with Jurkat cell RNA spiked in. The subset is: FACS-sorted CD8+CD4-CCR7+CD45RA+ naive T cells. The TCR was taken from a human donor in good health. Some libraries in this study had Jurkat cell RNA spiked in. CDR3 nucleotide sequence: TGTGCCAGCAGTGAAGCGCTTGGACAGGGGGGGACCCAGTACTTC. This translates into CASSEALGQGGTQYF.